This is a list of T cell receptor beta chains from one sample in a study of blood T cell repertoires in COVID-19. Profiled with immunoSEQ multiplex PCR; TCRdb holds only in-frame clones, not every one. The sample holds 170,000 or so clones, around nine tenths seen once. Input material: peripheral blood. These receptors were taken from a man in his fifties with acute or convalescent COVID-19. The CDR3 runs from the conserved cysteine through the conserved F or W. D genes are given only for firm matches. Clone size is stated in some rows and not others, as once, few, many or a class when expanded.

d_call j_call cdr3_length v_call clone_size cdr3_nt cdr3_aa
TRBD1 TRBJ1-1 14 TRBV6-5 . TGTGCCAGCATTGCCCGGGACAGGTCGGGTGAAGCTTTCTTT CASIARDRSGEAFF
. TRBJ2-3 11 TRBV20-1 . TGCAGTGCCCCCCAGGGGGATACGCAGTATTTT CSAPQGDTQYF
TRBD1 TRBJ1-2 15 TRBV28 . TGTGCCAGCAGTACCGGGACAGGGATAAACTATGGCTACACCTTC CASSTGTGINYGYTF
. TRBJ1-1 13 TRBV30 . TGTGCCTGCCCCGGGAGATTAGACACTGAAGCTTTCTTT CACPGRLDTEAFF
. TRBJ1-2 12 TRBV27 . TGTGCCACAGGGGTCCCAGGTTATGGCTACACCTTC CATGVPGYGYTF
. TRBJ1-1 15 TRBV7-9 once TGTGCCAGCACCAGCAAGGGCGGGGTGAACACTGAAGCTTTCTTT CASTSKGGVNTEAFF
. TRBJ2-1 12 TRBV7-9 . TGTGCCAGCAGCTCCGGTTACAATGAGCAGTTCTTC CASSSGYNEQFF
TRBD2 TRBJ2-1 14 TRBV29-1 once TGCAGCGTTGTATCGCTAGCGGGGGGCAGTGAGCAGTTCTTC CSVVSLAGGSEQFF
TRBD2 TRBJ2-7 14 TRBV6-1 few TGTGCCAGCAGTGAAGGAAGCGGGATACGCGAGCAGTACTTC CASSEGSGIREQYF
. TRBJ2-1 12 TRBV12-3/TRBV12-4 . TGTGCCAGTGCGGGGAGCTACAATGAGCAGTTCTTC CASAGSYNEQFF
. TRBJ1-2 15 TRBV27 . TGTGCCAGCAGCGGAATCGGGGGGGGGCTCACAGGCTACACCTTC CASSGIGGGLTGYTF
. TRBJ2-3 17 TRBV3-1/TRBV3-2 once TGTGCCAGCAGCCAAGATCGCTGGCTAGGAGTTTCAGATACGCAGTATTTT CASSQDRWLGVSDTQYF
. TRBJ2-5 16 TRBV4-1 . TGCGCCAGCAGTAGGACCCCCCGGACTACTCAAGAGAGCCAGTACTTC CASSRTPRTTQESQYF
TRBD1 TRBJ2-4 15 TRBV9 . TGTGCCAGCAGCGTACAAGGGACAGTCAAAAACATTCAGTACTTC CASSVQGTVKNIQYF
TRBD2 TRBJ2-1 16 TRBV5-4 . TGTGCCAGCAGCGTCGGACTAGCGGCATCCTACAATGAGCAGTTCTTC CASSVGLAASYNEQFF